Each of the 2 T cell receptor beta chains below was sequenced from the same sample in a study of shared clonotypes between healthy human individuals. The table came from immunoSEQ multiplex PCR; TCRdb's copy has only in-frame clones and leaves some out. The sample lists hundreds of thousands of clones, about 95% occurring once. The naive CD8 fraction comprised CD45RO-negative cells positively selected for CCR7 and excluded terminally differentiated effector memory CD45RA+ cells. The source material was naive CD8+ T cells sorted from blood. Receptors were obtained from a woman aged 25 to 39 in good health.

This clone was seen only once. Additional DNA sequences in this sample encode the identical CDR3. The V gene is TRBV7-9, the J gene TRBJ2-2; unclear D gene. This CDR3 comprises 12 residues. V shed 5 bases and J shed 6 bases, with 7 bases lying between them. Germline V CDR1 and CDR2: SEHNR, FQNEAQ (reference sequence). For the CDR3, the DNA is TGTGCCAGCAGCCTGGCGGCCGGGGAGCTGTTTTTT. The encoded protein is CASSLAAGELFF.

With respect to this clone: Other DNA sequences within the sample encode an identical CDR3. The rearrangement joins TRBV7-9 to TRBJ2-4; D call uncertain. The germline CDR1 and CDR2 sequences are SEHNR and FQNEAQ (reference sequence). CDR3 size: 14 residues. Trimming removed 1 base from V and 1 base from J, with 5 bases in between. CDR3 protein: CASSLGGAKNIQYF. The CDR3 nucleotides are TGTGCCAGCAGCTTAGGTGGGGCCAAAAACATTCAGTACTTC.